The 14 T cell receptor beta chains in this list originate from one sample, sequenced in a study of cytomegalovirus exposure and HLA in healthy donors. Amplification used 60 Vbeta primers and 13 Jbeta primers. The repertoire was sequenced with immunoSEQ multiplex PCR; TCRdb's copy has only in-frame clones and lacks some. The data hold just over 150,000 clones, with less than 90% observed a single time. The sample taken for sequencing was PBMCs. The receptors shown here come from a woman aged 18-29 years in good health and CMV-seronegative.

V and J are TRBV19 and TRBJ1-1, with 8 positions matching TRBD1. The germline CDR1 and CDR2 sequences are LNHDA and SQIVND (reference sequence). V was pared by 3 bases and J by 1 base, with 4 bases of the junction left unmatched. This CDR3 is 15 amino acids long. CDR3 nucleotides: TGTGCCAGTAGTATGGCAGGGGGCAGGAACACTGAAGCTTTCTTT. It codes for CASSMAGGRNTEAFF.

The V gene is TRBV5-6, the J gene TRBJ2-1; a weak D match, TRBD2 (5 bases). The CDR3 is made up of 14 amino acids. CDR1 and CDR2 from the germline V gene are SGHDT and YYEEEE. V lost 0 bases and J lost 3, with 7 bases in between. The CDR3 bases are TGTGCCAGCAGCTTGGATACTAGCTACAATGAGCAGTTCTTC. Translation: CASSLDTSYNEQFF.

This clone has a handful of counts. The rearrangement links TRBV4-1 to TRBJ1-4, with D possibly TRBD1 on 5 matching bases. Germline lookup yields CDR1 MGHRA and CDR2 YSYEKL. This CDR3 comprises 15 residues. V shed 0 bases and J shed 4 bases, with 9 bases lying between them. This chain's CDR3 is CASSQDPQVNEKLFF. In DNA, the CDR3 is TGCGCCAGCAGCCAAGATCCACAGGTTAATGAAAAACTGTTTTTT.

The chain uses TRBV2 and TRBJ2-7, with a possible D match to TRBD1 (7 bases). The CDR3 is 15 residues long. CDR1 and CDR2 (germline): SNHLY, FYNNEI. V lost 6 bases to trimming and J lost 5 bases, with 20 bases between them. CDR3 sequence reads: CASSRTGVRRDEQYF. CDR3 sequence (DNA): TGTGCCAGCAGCAGAACAGGGGTTCGGAGGGACGAGCAGTACTTC.

The CDR3 region is CASTSDRGSPTEAFF. The CDR3 bases are TGCGCCAGCACCTCGGACAGGGGGAGCCCCACTGAAGCTTTCTTT. The gene calls are TRBV10-1 and TRBJ1-1, with TRBD1 identical over 10 bases. This CDR3 contains 15 residues. After removal of 7 bases from V and 4 bases from J, the junction contained 9 bases not matched to a gene. Germline-derived CDR1 and CDR2 are WNHNN and SYGVQD (reference sequence).

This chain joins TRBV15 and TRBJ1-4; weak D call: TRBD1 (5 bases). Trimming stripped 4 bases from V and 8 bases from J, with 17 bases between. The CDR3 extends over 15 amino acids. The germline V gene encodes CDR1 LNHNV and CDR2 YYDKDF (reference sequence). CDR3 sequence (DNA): TGTGCCACCAGCACCCTGACAGTGTCTGGGGAAAAACTGTTTTTT. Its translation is CATSTLTVSGEKLFF.

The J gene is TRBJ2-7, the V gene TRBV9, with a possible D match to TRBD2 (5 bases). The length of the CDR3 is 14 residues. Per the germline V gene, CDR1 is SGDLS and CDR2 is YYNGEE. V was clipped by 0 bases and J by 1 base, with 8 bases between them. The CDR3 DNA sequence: TGTGCCAGCAGCGTAGGTGACTATTCCTACGAGCAGTACTTC. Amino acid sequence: CASSVGDYSYEQYF.

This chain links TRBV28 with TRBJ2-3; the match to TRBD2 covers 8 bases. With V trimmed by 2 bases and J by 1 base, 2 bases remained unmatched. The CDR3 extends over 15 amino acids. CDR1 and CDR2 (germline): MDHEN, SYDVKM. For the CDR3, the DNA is TGTGCCAGCAGTTTAGGGACTAGAGGCACAGATACGCAGTATTTT. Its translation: CASSLGTRGTDTQYF.

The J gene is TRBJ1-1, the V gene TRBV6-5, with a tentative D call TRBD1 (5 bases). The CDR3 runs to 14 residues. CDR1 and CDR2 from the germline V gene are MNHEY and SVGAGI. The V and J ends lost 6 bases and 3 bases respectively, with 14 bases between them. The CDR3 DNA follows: TGTGCCAGCAGGCAGGGCTTGTTCGACACTGAAGCTTTCTTT. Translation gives CASRQGLFDTEAFF.

CDR3 DNA: TGTGCCAGTAGTAGTTGGGGGCAGAACACTGAAGCTTTCTTT. The encoded protein is CASSSWGQNTEAFF. J is TRBJ1-1 and V is TRBV19; TRBD1 is a possible D gene (6 bases). This CDR3 has 14 residues. V was cut by 4 bases and J by 1 base, with 10 bases left in between. Germline lookup yields CDR1 LNHDA and CDR2 SQIVND (reference sequence). The full variable domain, in which reference TRBV19 and TRBJ1-1 provide the parts outside the CDR3, is DGGITQSPKYLFRKEGQNVTLSCEQNLNHDAMYWYRQDPGQGLRLIYYSQIVNDFQKGDIAEGYSVSREKKESFPLTVTSAQKNPTAFYLCASSSWGQNTEAFFGQGTRLTVV.

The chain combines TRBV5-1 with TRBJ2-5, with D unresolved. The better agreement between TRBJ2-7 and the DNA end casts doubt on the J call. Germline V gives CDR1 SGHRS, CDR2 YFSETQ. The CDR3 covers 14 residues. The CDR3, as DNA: TGCGCCAGCAGCCTCACGTATCTGTCCTACGAGCAGTACTTC. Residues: CASSLTYLSYEQYF.

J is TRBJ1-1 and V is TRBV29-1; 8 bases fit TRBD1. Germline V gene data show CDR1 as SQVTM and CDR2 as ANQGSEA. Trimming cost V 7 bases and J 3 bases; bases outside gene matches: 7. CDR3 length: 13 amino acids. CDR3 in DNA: TGCAGCGCTGTGGGACAGGACCACACTGAAGCTTTCTTT. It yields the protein CSAVGQDHTEAFF.

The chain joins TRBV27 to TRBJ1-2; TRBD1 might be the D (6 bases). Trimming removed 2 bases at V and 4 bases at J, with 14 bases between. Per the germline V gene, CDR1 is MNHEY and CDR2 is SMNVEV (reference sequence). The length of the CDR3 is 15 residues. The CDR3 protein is CASSLQGLQGYGYTF. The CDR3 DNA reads TGTGCCAGCAGTTTACAGGGGCTTCAAGGCTATGGCTACACCTTC.

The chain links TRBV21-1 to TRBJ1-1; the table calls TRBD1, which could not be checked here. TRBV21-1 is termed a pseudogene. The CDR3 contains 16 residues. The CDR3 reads CASSKKDRYMNTEAFF. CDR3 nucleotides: TGTGCCAGCAGCAAAAAGGACAGATACATGAACACTGAAGCTTTCTTT.